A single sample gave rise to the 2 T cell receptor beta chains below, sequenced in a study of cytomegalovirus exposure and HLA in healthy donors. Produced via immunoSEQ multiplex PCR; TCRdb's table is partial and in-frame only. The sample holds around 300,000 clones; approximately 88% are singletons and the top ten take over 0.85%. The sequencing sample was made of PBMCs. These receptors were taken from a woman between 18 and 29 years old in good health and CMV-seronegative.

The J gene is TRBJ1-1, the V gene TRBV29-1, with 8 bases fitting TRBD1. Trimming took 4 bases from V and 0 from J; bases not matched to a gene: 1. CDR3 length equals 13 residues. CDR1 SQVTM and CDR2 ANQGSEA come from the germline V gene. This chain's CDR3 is CSVGQGLNTEAFF. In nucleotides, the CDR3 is TGCAGCGTTGGACAGGGGTTGAACACTGAAGCTTTCTTT.

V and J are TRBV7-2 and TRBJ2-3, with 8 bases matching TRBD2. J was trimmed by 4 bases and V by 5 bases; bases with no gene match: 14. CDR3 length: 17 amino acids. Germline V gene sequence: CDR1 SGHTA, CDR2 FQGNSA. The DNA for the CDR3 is TGTGCCAGCAGCCCACTAAGGGGTAGCGGGGTCCCAGATACGCAGTATTTT. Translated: CASSPLRGSGVPDTQYF.